A single sample gave rise to the 17 T cell receptor beta chains below, sequenced in a study of blood T cell repertoires in COVID-19. Clones were read by immunoSEQ multiplex PCR, and TCRdb kept only the in-frame ones, dropping some. The sample yields 150,000 to 200,000 clones, around 82% seen once. The sample was peripheral blood. All receptors derive from a man aged 70 or older with active or convalescent COVID-19.

There are a few counts of this clone. The V gene is TRBV11-2, the J gene TRBJ2-5, with D uncertain. The V gene lost 6 bases and the J gene lost 10 bases, with 12 bases spanning the gap. The germline V gene encodes CDR1 SGHAT and CDR2 FQNNGV. This CDR3 has 11 amino acids. CDR3 region: CASRQMGGQYF. CDR3 bases: TGTGCCAGCAGACAGATGGGTGGCCAGTACTTC.

This clone was counted only a few times. The chain is built from TRBV14 and TRBJ2-3; TRBD2 is a possible D gene (5 bases). Trimming cost V 1 base and J 3 bases, with 14 bases left between them. The CDR3 consists of 16 residues. Germline CDR1 reads SGHDN; CDR2 reads FVKESK. The CDR3 DNA reads TGTGCCAGCAGCCAAGGACTATACTTACCAACAGATACGCAGTATTTT. Translated: CASSQGLYLPTDTQYF.

This rearrangement joins TRBV13 to TRBJ2-5, with D unclear. This CDR3 has 13 amino acids. Germline assignment: CDR1 PRHDT and CDR2 FYEKMQ (reference sequence). The V and J ends lost 3 bases and 4 bases respectively, with 9 bases between them. The CDR3 coding sequence is TGTGCCAGCAGCTTGGTCCGCGGAGAGACCCAGTACTTC. Amino acid sequence: CASSLVRGETQYF.

J is TRBJ2-7 and V is TRBV19, with 9 bases identical to TRBD2. Germline CDR1 LNHDA, CDR2 SQIVND (reference sequence). V was pared by 6 bases and J by 2 bases, with 2 bases of the junction left unmatched. This CDR3 is 13 amino acids long. The CDR3 DNA reads as TGTGCCAGTAGGACTAGCGGAACCTACGAGCAGTACTTC. Translation: CASRTSGTYEQYF.

V is TRBV18 and J is TRBJ2-5; possible D gene TRBD1, 5 bases. This CDR3 contains 14 residues. The germline V gene has CDR1 KGHSH and CDR2 LQKENI. V lost 1 base, J lost 5 bases, and 11 bases lay in between. In DNA, the CDR3 is TGTGCCAGCTCACCACTTCAGGGTGGGGAGACCCAGTACTTC. It yields the protein CASSPLQGGETQYF.

V and J are TRBV6-2 or TRBV6-3 and TRBJ1-1, with 7 bases identical to TRBD1. The CDR3 covers 13 residues. J gave up 5 bases and V 6 bases, and 6 bases lay outside the gene matches. CDR1 is MNHEY, CDR2 SVGEGT, per germline. The CDR3 is CASSLRGWTEAFF. The CDR3 DNA follows: TGTGCCAGCAGCCTCAGGGGGTGGACTGAAGCTTTCTTT.

The V and J genes are TRBV9 and TRBJ1-1, with D hard to call. Germline loops: CDR1 SGDLS, CDR2 YYNGEE. The CDR3 is 16 amino acids. Trimming stripped 5 bases from V and 0 bases from J, with 17 bases between. CDR3 coding DNA: TGTGCCAGCAGTCCCCAAGGGAGAGCCTTGAACACTGAAGCTTTCTTT. Protein: CASSPQGRALNTEAFF.

The rearrangement joins TRBV2 to TRBJ2-5, with 8 nucleotides matching TRBD1. Germline CDR1 and CDR2: SNHLY and FYNNEI. V lost 3 bases to trimming and J lost 4 bases; unmatched junction nucleotides: 4. The length of the CDR3 is 14 residues. The CDR3 DNA reads TGTGCCAGCAGTGACAGGGGGCTTGGAGAGACCCAGTACTTC. Encoded protein: CASSDRGLGETQYF. Full variable domain (remainder filled in from reference TRBV2 and TRBJ2-5): EPEVTQTPSHQVTQMGQEVILRCVPISNHLYFYWYRQILGQKVEFLVSFYNNEISEKSEIFDDQFSVERPDGSNFTLKIRSTKLEDSAMYFCASSDRGLGETQYFGPGTRLLVL.

The V call is TRBV28, the J call TRBJ1-1; no clear D. The CDR3 totals 14 residues. Germline V lookup: CDR1 MDHEN, CDR2 SYDVKM. Trimming left V 0 bases short and J 4 bases short, with 9 bases between. The CDR3 sequence: CASSLWGDGTEAFF. The CDR3 bases are TGTGCCAGCAGTTTATGGGGAGACGGCACTGAAGCTTTCTTT.

This chain uses TRBV19 with TRBJ2-7; D may be TRBD1 (6 bases). Per germline, CDR1 LNHDA and CDR2 SQIVND (reference sequence). The ends were cut back, 6 bases at V and 5 bases at J, with 14 bases in the middle. CDR3 length equals 13 residues. As DNA, the CDR3 is TGTGCCAGTAGCCACGGGACATCAGACGAGCAGTACTTC. It encodes CASSHGTSDEQYF.

V gene TRBV9 combines with J gene TRBJ2-3, with D perhaps TRBD1 (5 bases). This CDR3 has 16 amino acids. Trimming cost V 2 bases and J 6 bases, with 19 bases left between them. Germline V gene data show CDR1 as SGDLS and CDR2 as YYNGEE. The CDR3 DNA reads as TGTGCCAGCAGCGTTCGCCTTCTAGGGTGGGGCGATACGCAGTATTTT. Translation: CASSVRLLGWGDTQYF.

The chain employs TRBV9 and TRBJ2-3, with D perhaps TRBD2 (6 bases). The CDR3 is made up of 16 amino acids. Germline V lookup: CDR1 SGDLS, CDR2 YYNGEE. V lost 0 bases to trimming and J lost 3 bases, with 14 bases between them. CDR3 nucleotide sequence: TGTGCCAGCAGCGTAGATCGGGGCGGGGAAACAGATACGCAGTATTTT. Translation gives CASSVDRGGETDTQYF.

A word on this clone: This specimen includes other DNA sequences encoding the same CDR3. This chain uses TRBV18 with TRBJ1-1; weak D call: TRBD1 (6 bases). The germline V gene encodes CDR1 KGHSH and CDR2 LQKENI. V dropped 3 bases and J dropped 1 base, with 9 bases sitting between them. The CDR3 is made up of 14 amino acids. CDR3 DNA: TGTGCCAGCTCACCGGGACAAGGGAACACTGAAGCTTTCTTT. Its translation is CASSPGQGNTEAFF.

Points on this clone: This sample includes further DNA sequences coding for the same CDR3. The chain recombines TRBV24-1 with TRBJ2-3; 9 bases map to TRBD1. Germline values: CDR1 KGHDR, CDR2 SFDVKD. The trim removed 3 bases at V and 4 bases at J, leaving 4 bases unmatched. CDR3 size: 15 residues. The CDR3 loop is CATSDPRQGADTQYF. In nucleotides, the CDR3 is TGTGCCACCAGTGATCCCCGACAGGGGGCAGATACGCAGTATTTT.

The CDR3 here is CASRTGTYNEQFF. The CDR3 DNA reads as TGTGCCAGCAGGACAGGGACCTACAATGAGCAGTTCTTC. The chain combines TRBV7-2 with TRBJ2-1; 7 bases are a match to TRBD1. The germline CDR1 and CDR2 sequences are SGHTA and FQGNSA. Trimming took 6 bases from V and 2 from J; bases not matched to a gene: 1. CDR3 length: 13 amino acids.

V gene TRBV18 combines with J gene TRBJ2-2; 7 bases align to TRBD1. Germline V gives CDR1 KGHSH, CDR2 LQKENI. Unmatched junction bases numbered 6, after V lost 4 bases and J lost 1 base. This CDR3 spans 16 amino acids. In DNA, the CDR3 is TGTGCCAGCTCACAGAGGGACAGACTGAACACCGGGGAGCTGTTTTTT. Its translation is CASSQRDRLNTGELFF.

The chain combines TRBV19 with TRBJ1-3; tentative D call: TRBD1 (6 bases). With 7 bases removed from V and 0 bases from J, the gap between germline ends came to 28 bases. This CDR3 comprises 20 residues. The V gene's germline CDR1 is LNHDA and CDR2 SQIVND (reference sequence). The DNA for the CDR3 is TGTGCCAGTACCCTGCTGGGGGGGCGGCCCACCGGGAGCTCTGGAAACACCATATATTTT. Translating it yields CASTLLGGRPTGSSGNTIYF.